This paragraph covers one TCR beta chain sequence. Its antigen is not identified. The V segment lost 4 bases and the J segment 5 bases; nucleotides outside the gene matches: 10. CDR1 is SGHRS, CDR2 YFSETQ, per germline. The CDR3 is made up of 16 amino acids. This specimen comes from a study of T cells in tuberculosis. Study overall: In South Africa, adults with active tuberculosis were compared with IGRA-negative and latently infected IGRA-positive adolescents. General study findings and limits: Active tuberculosis patients had shorter CDR3-alpha; the beta difference was nonsignificant.

The protocol was immunoSEQ multiplex PCR, while the TCRdb copy is restricted to in-frame clones and leaves out a portion. The sample yields tens of thousands of clones, 92% seen once. The time point: new active TB diagnosis, blood taken before or within 7 days of starting treatment. The sample here was PBMCs, taken at tuberculosis diagnosis. The TCR sequence derives from an adult with tuberculosis. The genes are TRBV5-1 and TRBJ1-4, with 8 bases identical to TRBD1. CDR3 loop: CASSPLGQGLNEKLFF. In DNA form, the CDR3 reads TGCGCCAGCAGCCCCCTTGGACAGGGACTAAATGAAAAACTGTTTTTT.